Below, 8 T cell receptor beta chains from the same sample are listed, as sequenced in a study of T-cell reconstitution after alpha-beta-depleted transplantation in children. TCRbeta library construction was performed incorporating unique molecular identifiers. TCRdb recomputed calls from the PCR reads with MiXCR, one row per CDR3 protein. The sample carries more than 150,000 distinct CDR3 sequences, less than 8% recorded once. Specimen: PBMCs from the stem cell graft donor, collected from the stem cell graft. The source is a human donor who donated a stem cell graft to a child with Wiskott-Aldrich syndrome.

This clonotype was counted many times. V is TRBV29-1 and J is TRBJ2-7; a weak D match, TRBD1 (5 bases). The CDR3 has 13 amino acids. Trimming shortened V by 7 bases and J by 7 bases, and 20 bases separated the two germline ends. Germline V gene data show CDR1 as SQVTM and CDR2 as ANQGSEA. The CDR3 nucleotides are TGCAGCGCCCTAGGGCGACAGAATAGGGAGCAGTACTTC. This translates into CSALGRQNREQYF.

About this clonotype itself: One base away lies a much larger clone, so this may be a sequencing read error. This chain links TRBV6-1 with TRBJ2-7; D may be TRBD2 (5 bases). The CDR3 is 15 residues long. Germline V gene lookup returns CDR1 MNHNS and CDR2 SASEGT. V gave up 6 bases and J gave up 0 bases, with 15 bases separating them. The CDR3 loop is CASRSGSGLSYEQYF. The CDR3 DNA sequence: TGTGCCAGCAGGAGCGGATCTGGGCTCTCCTACGAGCAGTACTTC.

The table lists this clonotype with a count of one. This chain connects TRBV29-1 to TRBJ2-5; the D is unclear. CDR1 is SQVTM, CDR2 ANQGSEA, per germline. The CDR3 has 11 residues. V shed 3 bases and J shed 6 bases, with 8 bases lying between them. The CDR3 sequence: CSVDPEKTQYF. The CDR3 coding sequence is TGCAGCGTTGACCCCGAGAAGACCCAGTACTTC. The full variable domain, with the rest looked up from reference TRBV29-1 and TRBJ2-5, is SAVISQKPSRDICQRGTSLTIQCQVDSQVTMMFWYRQQPGQSLTLIATANQGSEATYESGFVIDKFPISRPNLTFSTLTVSNMSPEDSSIYLCSVDPEKTQYFGPGTRLLVL.

This clonotype came up many times. V and J are TRBV27 and TRBJ1-2; 8 bases fit TRBD1. With 6 bases clipped from V and 2 bases from J, the junction kept 8 bases outside the gene matches. CDR3 size: 15 residues. Germline V gives CDR1 MNHEY, CDR2 SMNVEV (reference sequence). CDR3 sequence: CASRTTGEPNYGYTF. Here the CDR3 DNA reads TGTGCCAGCAGAACGACAGGGGAACCAAACTATGGCTACACCTTC.

This clonotype was detected ten times or more. CDR3 sequence: CASSLGSRTREDTQYF. Written as DNA, the CDR3 is TGCGCCAGCAGCTTGGGGTCCAGGACACGGGAAGATACGCAGTATTTT. V usage is TRBV5-1 and J usage is TRBJ2-3; D is possibly TRBD1 or TRBD2 (5 bases each). Per germline, CDR1 SGHRS and CDR2 YFSETQ. V was clipped by 0 bases and J by 5 bases, with 16 bases between them. There are 16 residues in the CDR3.

This clonotype was seen a handful of times. This sequence joins TRBV18 and TRBJ2-7, with 10 bases fitting TRBD2. V was pared by 2 bases and J by 1 base, with 5 bases of the junction left unmatched. The CDR3 runs 16 residues. Germline CDR1 and CDR2: KGHSH and LQKENI. CDR3 loop: CASSPGLAGVSYEQYF. The DNA for the CDR3 is TGTGCCAGCTCACCAGGGCTAGCGGGAGTATCCTACGAGCAGTACTTC.

This clonotype has at least ten counts. The chain uses TRBV7-6 and TRBJ2-7; 10 nucleotides align to TRBD2. Germline lookup yields CDR1 SGHVS and CDR2 FNYEAQ. V was clipped by 1 base and J by 2 bases; unmatched bases: 8. CDR3 length equals 17 residues. CDR3 DNA sequence: TGTGCCAGCAGCTTAGTTCCGATTAGCGGGGGGACCTACGAGCAGTACTTC. Translation: CASSLVPISGGTYEQYF.

The table lists this clonotype with many counts. The chain carries TRBV15 and TRBJ2-5; D remains unclear. V lost 0 bases and J lost 5, with 7 bases in between. The CDR3 is 13 amino acids. The germline gives CDR1 LNHNV, CDR2 YYDKDF (reference sequence). The CDR3 is CATSRDQLETQYF. CDR3 DNA: TGTGCCACCAGCAGAGACCAGTTGGAGACCCAGTACTTC.